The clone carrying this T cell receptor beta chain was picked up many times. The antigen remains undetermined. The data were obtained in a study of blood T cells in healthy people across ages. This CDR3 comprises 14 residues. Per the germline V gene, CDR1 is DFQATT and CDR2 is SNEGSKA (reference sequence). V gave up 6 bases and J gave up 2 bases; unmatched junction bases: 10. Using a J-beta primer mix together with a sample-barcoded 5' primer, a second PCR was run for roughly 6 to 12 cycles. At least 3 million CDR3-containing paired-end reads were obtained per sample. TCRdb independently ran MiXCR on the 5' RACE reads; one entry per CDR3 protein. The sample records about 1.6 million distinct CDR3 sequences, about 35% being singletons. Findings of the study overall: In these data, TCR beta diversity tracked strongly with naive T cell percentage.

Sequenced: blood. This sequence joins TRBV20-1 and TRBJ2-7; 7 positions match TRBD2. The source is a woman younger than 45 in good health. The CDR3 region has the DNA TGCAGTGCCATGAGCCGGGACTATACCTACGAGCAGTACTTC. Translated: CSAMSRDYTYEQYF.